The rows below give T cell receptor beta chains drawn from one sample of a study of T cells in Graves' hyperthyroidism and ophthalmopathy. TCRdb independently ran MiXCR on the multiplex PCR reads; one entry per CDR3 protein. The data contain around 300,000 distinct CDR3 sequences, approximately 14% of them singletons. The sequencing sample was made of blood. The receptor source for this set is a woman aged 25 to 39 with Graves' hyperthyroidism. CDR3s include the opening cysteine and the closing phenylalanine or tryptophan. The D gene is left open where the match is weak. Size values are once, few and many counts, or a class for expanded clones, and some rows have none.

CDR3: CSVMAGDQPQHF
DNA: TGCAGCGTTATGGCTGGGGATCAGCCCCAGCATTTT
D: NA
J: TRBJ1-5
V: TRBV29-1
length: 12
size: few

CDR3: CASSRSTLHF
DNA: TGTGCCAGCAGCAGAAGTACCCTCCACTTT
D: NA
J: TRBJ1-6
V: TRBV7-9
length: 10
size: few

CDR3: CASSLGQDNEQFF
DNA: TGTGCTAGCAGCTTAGGACAGGACAATGAGCAGTTCTTC
D: TRBD1
J: TRBJ2-1
V: TRBV7-7
length: 13
size: few

CDR3: CASGLGLGAFF
DNA: TGTGCCTCCGGGTTAGGACTTGGAGCTTTCTTT
D: NA
J: TRBJ1-1
V: TRBV12-3/TRBV12-4
length: 11
size: many

CDR3: CAWSVGGEQYF
DNA: TGTGCCTGGAGTGTAGGGGGCGAGCAGTACTTC
D: NA
J: TRBJ2-7
V: TRBV30
length: 11
size: many

CDR3: CASSQISPTGTGYTF
DNA: TGTGCCAGCAGCCAAATTTCTCCGACAGGGACGGGCTACACCTTC
D: TRBD1
J: TRBJ1-2
V: TRBV11-1
length: 15
size: many

CDR3: CASSVQGANTEAFF
DNA: TGTGCCAGTTCAGTACAGGGGGCAAACACTGAAGCTTTCTTT
D: TRBD1
J: TRBJ1-1
V: TRBV7-3
length: 14
size: many

CDR3: CASSSGRRSTEAFF
DNA: TGTGCCAGCAGTTCCGGACGGCGGTCCACTGAAGCTTTCTTT
D: NA
J: TRBJ1-1
V: TRBV28
length: 14
size: NA

CDR3: CASSLDLGIRDTKETQYF
DNA: TGTGCCAGCAGCTTAGATCTAGGTATACGGGACACAAAAGAGACCCAGTACTTC
D: NA
J: TRBJ2-5
V: TRBV11-2
length: 18
size: many

CDR3: CASGPTGAVGPDTQYF
DNA: TGTGCCAGCGGTCCTACGGGAGCGGTCGGCCCAGATACGCAGTATTTT
D: NA
J: TRBJ2-3
V: TRBV11-2
length: 16
size: many

CDR3: CASSPGGVGGYTF
DNA: TGTGCCAGCTCACCAGGCGGTGTGGGCGGCTACACCTTC
D: NA
J: TRBJ1-2
V: TRBV18
length: 13
size: few

CDR3: CASSPRDRVGTQYF
DNA: TGTGCCAGCAGTCCTCGGGATCGAGTGGGGACCCAGTACTTC
D: NA
J: TRBJ2-5
V: TRBV27
length: 14
size: many

CDR3: CATSDGWSSEQFF
DNA: TGTGCCACCAGTGATGGGTGGTCCAGTGAGCAGTTCTTC
D: NA
J: TRBJ2-1
V: TRBV24-1
length: 13
size: few

CDR3: CASSYSMVFAWLDEQFF
DNA: TGTGCCAGCAGTTACTCGATGGTATTTGCGTGGCTGGATGAGCAGTTCTTC
D: NA
J: TRBJ2-1
V: TRBV6-5
length: 17
size: few

CDR3: CASSSRWANVLTF
DNA: TGTGCCAGCAGCTCGAGATGGGCCAACGTCCTGACTTTC
D: NA
J: TRBJ2-6
V: TRBV11-2
length: 13
size: NA

CDR3: CAISEATGGTGANVLTF
DNA: TGTGCCATCAGTGAGGCGACAGGGGGCACTGGGGCCAACGTCCTGACTTTC
D: TRBD1
J: TRBJ2-6
V: TRBV10-3
length: 17
size: many

CDR3: CASWGGGSTDTQYF
DNA: TGTGCCAGCTGGGGCGGGGGAAGCACAGATACGCAGTATTTT
D: TRBD2
J: TRBJ2-3
V: TRBV2
length: 14
size: many